This paragraph reports one T cell receptor (beta chain). Its antigen is unidentified. The record originates from a study of T cell responses to AZD1222 COVID-19 vaccine. Profiled with immunoSEQ multiplex PCR; TCRdb holds only in-frame clones, not every one. The sample has around 81,000 clones; approximately 90% are singletons. Study-level results: Seropositive AZD1222 recipients at baseline numbered only five or six.

This material consisted of peripheral blood, taken 28 days after the second AZD1222 dose. The clonotype was recovered from an adult who received the AZD1222 COVID-19 vaccine.

The CDR3 DNA reads as TGTGCCAGCTCACCACCAGCGGGAGGGGGTAACAATGAGCAGTTCTTC. It translates to CASSPPAGGGNNEQFF. The chain couples TRBV18 to TRBJ2-1, with TRBD2 matching 10 bases. The CDR3 consists of 16 residues. Germline V gene lookup returns CDR1 KGHSH and CDR2 LQKENI. Germline trimming cut 0 bases from V and 5 bases from J; bases unmatched to any gene: 4. The full variable domain, completed using reference TRBV18 and TRBJ2-1, is NAGVMQNPRHLVRRRGQEARLRCSPMKGHSHVYWYRQLPEEGLKFMVYLQKENIIDESGMPKERFSAEFPKEGPSILRIQQVVRGDSAAYFCASSPPAGGGNNEQFFGPGTRLTVL.